This T cell receptor (beta chain) was obtained from a study of blood T cells in healthy people across ages. About the study: Capture via template switching afforded approximately one barcoded beta molecule per two T cells. Study outcomes and limitations: No one knew whether donors had CMV, which possibly confounded expanded clonotype changes. Per million T cells, TCR beta diversity dropped roughly linearly as age increased.

A second PCR of roughly 7 to 11 cycles used a sample-barcoded 5' primer and a J-beta primer mix. TCRdb passed the 5' RACE reads through MiXCR, listing each CDR3 protein once. The table has about 780,000 distinct CDR3 sequences, about 26% seen once; the top ten hold 3%. In germline, CDR1 is MNHNS, CDR2 SASEGT. The germline V and J ends were trimmed by 2 bases and 4 bases, with 8 bases remaining between them. The CDR3 length is 13 residues. This clonotype was found a few times. Its antigen remains unidentified. Separately, the same data were catalogued under a study of T cells of mothers and their children. As that report states: Mothers and children who were related shared slightly more overlap than unrelated pairs, but not significantly more.

V gene TRBV6-1 combines with J gene TRBJ1-1; D remains unclear. This clonotype was obtained from a boy younger than 18 in good health. Sequencing was carried out using blood. The CDR3 nucleotides read TGTGCCAGCAGTGAATACGTCATCACTGAAGCTTTCTTT. As protein: CASSEYVITEAFF.